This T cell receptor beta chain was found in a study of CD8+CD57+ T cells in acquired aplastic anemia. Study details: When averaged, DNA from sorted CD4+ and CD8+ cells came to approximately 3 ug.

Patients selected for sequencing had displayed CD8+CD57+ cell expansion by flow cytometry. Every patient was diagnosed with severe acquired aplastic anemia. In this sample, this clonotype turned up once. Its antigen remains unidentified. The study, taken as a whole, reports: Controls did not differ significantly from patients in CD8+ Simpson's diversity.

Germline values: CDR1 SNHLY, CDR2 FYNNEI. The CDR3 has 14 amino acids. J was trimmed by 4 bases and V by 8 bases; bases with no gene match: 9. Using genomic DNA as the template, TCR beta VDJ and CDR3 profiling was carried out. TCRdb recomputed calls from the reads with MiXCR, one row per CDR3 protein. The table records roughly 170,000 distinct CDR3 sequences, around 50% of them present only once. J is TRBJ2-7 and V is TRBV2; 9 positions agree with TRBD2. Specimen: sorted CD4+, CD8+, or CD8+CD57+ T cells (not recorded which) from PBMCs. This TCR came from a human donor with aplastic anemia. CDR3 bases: TGTGCCAGCGGTGCGCGACTAGCGGAGTACGAGCAGTACTTC. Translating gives CASGARLAEYEQYF.